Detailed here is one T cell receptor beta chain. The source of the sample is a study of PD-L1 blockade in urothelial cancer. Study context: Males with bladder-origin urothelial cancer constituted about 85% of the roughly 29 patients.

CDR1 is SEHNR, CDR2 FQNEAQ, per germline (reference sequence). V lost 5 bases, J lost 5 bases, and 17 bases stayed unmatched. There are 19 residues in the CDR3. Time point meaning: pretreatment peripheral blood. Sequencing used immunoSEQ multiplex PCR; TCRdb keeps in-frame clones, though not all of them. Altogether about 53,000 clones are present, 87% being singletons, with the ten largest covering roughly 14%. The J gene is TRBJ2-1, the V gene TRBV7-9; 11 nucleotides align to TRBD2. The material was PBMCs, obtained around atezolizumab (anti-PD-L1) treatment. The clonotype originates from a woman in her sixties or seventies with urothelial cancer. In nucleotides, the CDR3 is TGTGCCAGCAGCCCCACCCCGCCGACTAGCGGGGCGGACCACAATGAGCAGTTCTTC. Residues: CASSPTPPTSGADHNEQFF.